This TCR beta chain was captured in a study of cytomegalovirus exposure and HLA in healthy donors. Study-wide results and caveats: In an earlier analysis, about 87% or about 30%: the productive usage of most TCR beta V segments. Through in vitro validation, three CMV-associated chains were shown to be specific for CMV antigens.

In regard to this clone: Its antigen is still unknown.

The CDR3 covers 15 residues. The germline V gene encodes CDR1 KGHSH and CDR2 LQKENI. V dropped 0 bases and J dropped 0 bases, with 9 bases sitting between them. PCR involved 60 Vbeta and 13 Jbeta primers. Generated by immunoSEQ multiplex PCR, the TCRdb table keeps only in-frame clones and is missing some. Of about 190,000 clones in the sample, 60% to 80% were seen once. This clonotype was obtained from a young woman in good health and CMV-seropositive. The sample comprised PBMCs. This chain joins TRBV18 and TRBJ2-7; D perhaps matches TRBD2 (5 bases). CDR3 bases: TGTGCCAGCTCACCACCGACGGGGATCTCCTACGAGCAGTACTTC. Residues: CASSPPTGISYEQYF.